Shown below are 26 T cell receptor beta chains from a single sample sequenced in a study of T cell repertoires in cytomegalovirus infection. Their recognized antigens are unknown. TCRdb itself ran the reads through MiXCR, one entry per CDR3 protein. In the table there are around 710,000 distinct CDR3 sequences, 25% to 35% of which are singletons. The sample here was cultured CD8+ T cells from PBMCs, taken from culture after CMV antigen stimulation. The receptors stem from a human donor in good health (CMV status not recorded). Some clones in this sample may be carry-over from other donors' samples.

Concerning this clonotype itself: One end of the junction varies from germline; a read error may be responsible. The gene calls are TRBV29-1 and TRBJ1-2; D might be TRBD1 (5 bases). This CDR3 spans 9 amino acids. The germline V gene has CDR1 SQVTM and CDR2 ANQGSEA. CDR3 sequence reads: CSFTPGGFF. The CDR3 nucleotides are TGCAGCTTCACTCCTGGGGGGTTCTTC. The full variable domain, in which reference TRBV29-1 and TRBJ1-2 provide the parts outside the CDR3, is SAVISQKPSRDICQRGTSLTIQCQVDSQVTMMFWYRQQPGQSLTLIATANQGSEATYESGFVIDKFPISRPNLTFSTLTVSNMSPEDSSIYLCSFTPGGFFGSGTRLTVV.

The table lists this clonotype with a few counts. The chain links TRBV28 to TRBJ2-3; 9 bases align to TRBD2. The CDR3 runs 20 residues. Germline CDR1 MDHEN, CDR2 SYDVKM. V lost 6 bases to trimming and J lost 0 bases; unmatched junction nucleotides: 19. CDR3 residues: CASSSRHSGGQLASTDTQYF. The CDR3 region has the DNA TGTGCCAGCAGCTCTCGTCATAGCGGGGGCCAACTTGCAAGCACAGATACGCAGTATTTT.

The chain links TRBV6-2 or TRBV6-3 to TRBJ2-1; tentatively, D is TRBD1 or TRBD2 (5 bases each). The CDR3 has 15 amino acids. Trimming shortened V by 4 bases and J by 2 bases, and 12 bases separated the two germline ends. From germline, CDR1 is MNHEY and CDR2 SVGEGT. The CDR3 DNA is TGTGCCAGCAGTTCCCTAAGGGGACCCTACAATGAGCAGTTCTTC. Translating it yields CASSSLRGPYNEQFF.

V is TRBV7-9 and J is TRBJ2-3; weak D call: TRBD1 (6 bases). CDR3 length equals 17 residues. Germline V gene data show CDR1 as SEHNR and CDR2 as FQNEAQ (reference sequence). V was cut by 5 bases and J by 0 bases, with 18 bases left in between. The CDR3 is CASSHPQDRPSTDTQYF. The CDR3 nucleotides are TGTGCCAGCAGCCACCCCCAGGACAGACCTAGCACAGATACGCAGTATTTT. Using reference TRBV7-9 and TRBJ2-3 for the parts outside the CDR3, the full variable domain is DTGVSQNPRHKITKRGQNVTFRCDPISEHNRLYWYRQTLGQGPEFLTYFQNEAQLEKSRLLSDRFSAERPKGSFSTLEIQRTEQGDSAMYLCASSHPQDRPSTDTQYFGPGTRLTVL.

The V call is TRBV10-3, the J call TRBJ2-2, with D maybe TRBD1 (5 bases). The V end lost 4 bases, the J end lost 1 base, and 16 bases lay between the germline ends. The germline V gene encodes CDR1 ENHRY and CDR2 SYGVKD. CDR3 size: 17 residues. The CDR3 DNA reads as TGTGCCATCAGTGCCCCCGGACATGACCAGAACACCGGGGAGCTGTTTTTT. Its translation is CAISAPGHDQNTGELFF.

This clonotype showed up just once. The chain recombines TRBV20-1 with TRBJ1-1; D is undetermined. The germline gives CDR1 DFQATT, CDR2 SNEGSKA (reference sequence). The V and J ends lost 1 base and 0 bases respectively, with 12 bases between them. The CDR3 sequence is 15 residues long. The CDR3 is CSARVRADMNTEAFF. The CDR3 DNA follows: TGCAGTGCTAGAGTCCGGGCAGACATGAACACTGAAGCTTTCTTT.

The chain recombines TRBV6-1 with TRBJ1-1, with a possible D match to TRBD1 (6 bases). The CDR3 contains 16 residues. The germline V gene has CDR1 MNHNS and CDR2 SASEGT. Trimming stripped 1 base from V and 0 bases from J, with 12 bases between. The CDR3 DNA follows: TGTGCCAGCAGTGAAGTCCCGGGACACTTGAACACTGAAGCTTTCTTT. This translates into CASSEVPGHLNTEAFF.

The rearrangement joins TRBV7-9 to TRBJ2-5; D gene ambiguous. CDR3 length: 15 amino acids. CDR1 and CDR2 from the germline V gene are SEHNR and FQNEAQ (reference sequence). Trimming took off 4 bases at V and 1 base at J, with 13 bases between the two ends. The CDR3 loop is CASSSAPSTQETQYF. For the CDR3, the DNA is TGTGCCAGCAGCTCTGCGCCTTCTACCCAAGAGACCCAGTACTTC.

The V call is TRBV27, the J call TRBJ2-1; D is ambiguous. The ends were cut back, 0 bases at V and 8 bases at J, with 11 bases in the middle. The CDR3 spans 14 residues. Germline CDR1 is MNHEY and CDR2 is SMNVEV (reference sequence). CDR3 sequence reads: CASSLSHKLYEQFF. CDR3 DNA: TGTGCCAGCAGTTTATCGCACAAGCTCTATGAGCAGTTCTTC.

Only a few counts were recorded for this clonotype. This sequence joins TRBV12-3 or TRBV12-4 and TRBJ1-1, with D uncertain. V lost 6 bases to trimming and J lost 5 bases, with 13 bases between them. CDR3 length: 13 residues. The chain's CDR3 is CASRGEEWTEAFF. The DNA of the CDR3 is TGTGCCAGCAGGGGAGAGGAGTGGACTGAAGCTTTCTTT.

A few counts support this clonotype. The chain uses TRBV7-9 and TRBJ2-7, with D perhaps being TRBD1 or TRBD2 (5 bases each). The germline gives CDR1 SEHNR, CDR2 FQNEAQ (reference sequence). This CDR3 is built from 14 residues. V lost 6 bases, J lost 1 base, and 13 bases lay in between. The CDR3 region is CASSDSGRSYEQYV. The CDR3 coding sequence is TGTGCCAGCAGTGATTCGGGACGGTCCTACGAGCAGTACGTC.

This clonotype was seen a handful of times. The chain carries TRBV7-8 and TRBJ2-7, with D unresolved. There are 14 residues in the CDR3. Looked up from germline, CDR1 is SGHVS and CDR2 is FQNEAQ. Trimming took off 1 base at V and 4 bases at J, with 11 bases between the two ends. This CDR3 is CASSLVGTIYEQYV. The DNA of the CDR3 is TGTGCCAGCAGCTTAGTGGGTACGATATACGAGCAGTACGTC.

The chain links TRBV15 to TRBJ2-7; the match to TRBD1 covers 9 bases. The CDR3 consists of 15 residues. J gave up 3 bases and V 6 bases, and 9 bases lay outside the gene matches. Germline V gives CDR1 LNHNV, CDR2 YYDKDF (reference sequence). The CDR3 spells CATSNPVTGGYEQYF. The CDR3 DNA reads TGTGCCACCAGTAACCCGGTGACAGGGGGCTACGAGCAGTACTTC.

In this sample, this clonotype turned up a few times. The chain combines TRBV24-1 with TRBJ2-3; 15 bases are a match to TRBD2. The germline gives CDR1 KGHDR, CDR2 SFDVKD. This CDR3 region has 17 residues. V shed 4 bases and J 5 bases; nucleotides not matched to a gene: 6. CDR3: CATSDQGLAGGQDTQYF. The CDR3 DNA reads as TGTGCCACCAGTGACCAGGGACTAGCGGGGGGCCAAGATACGCAGTATTTT.

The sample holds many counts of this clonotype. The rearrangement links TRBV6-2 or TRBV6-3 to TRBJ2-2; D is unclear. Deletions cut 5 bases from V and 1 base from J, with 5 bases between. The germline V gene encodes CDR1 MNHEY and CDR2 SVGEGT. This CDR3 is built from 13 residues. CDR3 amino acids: CASSRGNTGELFF. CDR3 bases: TGTGCCAGCAGTCGAGGGAACACCGGGGAGCTGTTTTTT.

The CDR3 loop is CASSWQGNEQFF. The CDR3 coding sequence is TGTGCCAGCAGTTGGCAGGGTAATGAGCAGTTCTTC. The chain uses TRBV27 and TRBJ2-1, with D tentatively TRBD1 (5 bases). The CDR3 is 12 amino acids. V lost 4 bases, J lost 7 bases, and 8 bases lay in between. CDR1 and CDR2 from the germline V gene are MNHEY and SMNVEV (reference sequence).

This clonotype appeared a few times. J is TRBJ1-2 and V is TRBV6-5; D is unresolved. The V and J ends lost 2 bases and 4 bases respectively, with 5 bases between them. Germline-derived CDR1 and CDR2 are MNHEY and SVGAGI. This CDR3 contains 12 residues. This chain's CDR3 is CASSYNTYGYTF. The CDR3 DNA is TGTGCCAGCAGTTACAACACCTATGGCTACACCTTC.

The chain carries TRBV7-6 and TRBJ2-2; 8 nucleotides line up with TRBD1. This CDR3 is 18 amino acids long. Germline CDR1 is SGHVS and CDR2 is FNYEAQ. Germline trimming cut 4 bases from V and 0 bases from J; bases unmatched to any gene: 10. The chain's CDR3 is CASSYRRKQGANTGELFF. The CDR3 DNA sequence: TGTGCCAGCAGCTACCGCAGGAAACAGGGGGCGAACACCGGGGAGCTGTTTTTT.

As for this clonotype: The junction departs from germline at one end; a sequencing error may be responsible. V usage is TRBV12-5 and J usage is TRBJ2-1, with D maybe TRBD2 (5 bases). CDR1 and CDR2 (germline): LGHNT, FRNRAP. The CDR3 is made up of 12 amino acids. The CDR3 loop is CTSGLKPHEQFF. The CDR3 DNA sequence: TGTACTAGTGGTTTGAAGCCCCATGAGCAGTTCTTC.

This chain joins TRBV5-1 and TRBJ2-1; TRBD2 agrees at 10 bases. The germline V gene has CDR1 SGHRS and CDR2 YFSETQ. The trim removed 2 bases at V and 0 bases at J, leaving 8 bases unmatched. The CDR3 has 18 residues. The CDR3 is CASSFTDLAGASYNEQFF. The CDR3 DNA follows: TGCGCCAGCAGCTTTACCGATCTAGCGGGGGCCTCCTACAATGAGCAGTTCTTC.

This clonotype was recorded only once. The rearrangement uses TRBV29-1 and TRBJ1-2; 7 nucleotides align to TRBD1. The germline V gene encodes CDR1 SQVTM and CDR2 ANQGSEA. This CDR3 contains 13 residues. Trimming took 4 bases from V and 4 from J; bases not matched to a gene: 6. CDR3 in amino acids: CSVGQGGIYGYTF. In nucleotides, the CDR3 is TGCAGCGTTGGTCAGGGGGGGATCTATGGCTACACCTTC.

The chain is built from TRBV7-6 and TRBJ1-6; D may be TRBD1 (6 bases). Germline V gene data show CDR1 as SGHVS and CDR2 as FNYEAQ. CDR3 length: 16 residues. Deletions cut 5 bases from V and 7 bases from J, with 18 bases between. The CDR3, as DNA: TGTGCCAGCAGCCCGATATGGGGGGCCGGCAATTCACCCCTCCACTTT. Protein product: CASSPIWGAGNSPLHF.

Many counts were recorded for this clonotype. CDR3 DNA: TGTGCCAGCAGTTCCGCAGGGAACTATGGCTACACCTTC. Encoded protein: CASSSAGNYGYTF. The chain links TRBV12-3 or TRBV12-4 to TRBJ1-2; D possibly corresponds to TRBD1 (5 bases). The CDR3 extends over 13 amino acids. V was shortened by 4 bases and J by 2 bases, with 8 bases between the two germline ends.

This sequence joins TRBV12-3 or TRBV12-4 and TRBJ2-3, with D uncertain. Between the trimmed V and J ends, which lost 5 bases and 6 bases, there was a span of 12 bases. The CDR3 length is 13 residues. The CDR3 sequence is CASSPHLTDTQYF. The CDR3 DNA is TGTGCCAGCAGTCCCCACTTGACTGATACGCAGTATTTT.

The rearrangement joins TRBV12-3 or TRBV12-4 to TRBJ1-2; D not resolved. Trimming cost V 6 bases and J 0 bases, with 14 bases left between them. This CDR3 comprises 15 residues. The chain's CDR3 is CASSSLIISNYGYTF. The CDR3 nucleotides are TGTGCCAGCAGCTCTTTAATAATTTCTAACTATGGCTACACCTTC.

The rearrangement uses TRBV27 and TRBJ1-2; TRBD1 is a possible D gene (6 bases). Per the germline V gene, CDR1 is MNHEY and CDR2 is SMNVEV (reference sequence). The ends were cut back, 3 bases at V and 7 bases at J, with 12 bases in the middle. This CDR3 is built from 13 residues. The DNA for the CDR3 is TGTGCCAGCAGTTTCGGGGGCGAGAGTGGCTACACCTTC. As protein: CASSFGGESGYTF.